The entry below describes one TCR beta chain. This clone was picked up a small number of times. What this receptor recognizes is not known. Per-base quality was not reported, and no clone a single base away is much larger than it. The CDR1 and CDR2 encoded by the germline V gene are SNHLY and FYNNEI. The CDR3, from cysteine to phenylalanine, totals 15 residues. Of the read, only the CDR3 DNA is kept; its 45 bases are in frame from base 1. V lost 6 bases and J lost 1 base, and the count of bases not matched to a germline gene is 6. The entry originates in a study of beta chain features in type 1 diabetes (dated by TCRdb to the late 2010s). Background on the whole study: Patients and healthy donors did not differ in mean age, gender distribution, total cell number or subset yield. Across all samples, some 99 million sorted cells were examined, and cell number per subset correlated strongly with RNA yield. The study compared TCRB repertoires of sorted circulating CD4+ T cell subsets between recently diagnosed type 1 diabetes patients and matched healthy donors. Regulatory and stem cell-like memory subsets were obtained from only 8 patients and roughly eight healthy donors, while naive and central memory subsets were obtained from all 28 donors.

Each donor gave one peripheral blood draw, roughly 110 mL on average, collected into heparinised tubes. Using a panel that included CD45RO, CCR7, CD25, CD127, CD95 and CD27, naive, central memory, regulatory and stem cell-like memory CD4+ T cells were sorted on a BD FACSAria II. All sorted populations exceeded 95% purity. PBMCs were separated immediately by Lymphoprep density gradient centrifugation and were stained directly, without being cultured. To minimize batch effects, samples were stained and sorted in pairs, one healthy donor with one patient per experiment. What the study reported, not specific to this receptor: At VDJ recombination sites, patients with type 1 diabetes made fewer insertions and deleted more nucleotides, a pattern implying thymic rearrangement abnormalities. Because cDNA was sequenced instead of genomic DNA, activated cells with high expression could be over-represented, although the groups did not differ in activation or CD3 levels. Naive, central memory and regulatory TCRB repertoires appeared to be more similar among patients than among healthy donors. Only small numbers of individuals were included in the HLA sub-analyses, which left unresolved whether HLA type had any influence on TCRB rearrangement. PCR may preferentially amplify shorter templates, but because patient and control samples were amplified and corrected together, any resulting skew would affect both groups equally. In all four CD4+ subsets, TCRB CDR3 length was moderately but significantly shorter in type 1 diabetes patients.

All of the isolated RNA was reverse transcribed with the High Capacity cDNA Reverse Transcription Kit, so expressed TCRB transcripts were sequenced. Deep immunoSEQ sequencing was performed on naive, central memory and regulatory T cell samples, with an average of roughly 4 million total reads per sample. After sorted cells were lysed in RLT buffer, RNA was extracted with DNase-treated RNeasy Micro or Mini kits, with the choice depending on cell number. To prevent cross-contamination, each cell subset was processed individually, whereas patient and healthy donor samples were processed jointly. The immunoSEQ multiplex PCR was used to amplify TCRB sequences from cDNA, yielding 87-bp fragments that span the CDR3 region. Sequencing of the amplicons was performed on the Illumina HiSeq platform. The original pipeline was this. Synthetic template baselines were used to correct PCR bias computationally, reads within Hamming distance 2 were collapsed, and singletons that could not be merged were discarded. Reads were aligned to IMGT to assign V, D and J genes, CDR3 length, and insertions or deletions at six rearrangement sites. Within each subset, clonotype counts were normalized to sorted cell number, after which true diversity and Gini coefficients were computed with the tcR R package. The overlap coefficient, calculated on TCRB nucleotide sequences, was used to quantify repertoire sharing. Out-of-frame TCRB sequences from naive cells were analyzed to stand in for the pre-selection repertoire. Entries here come from immuneACCESS through TCRdb and include only in-frame sequences with V and J called. Some clones fail to appear in such tables; in the studies checked, an unresolved V gene covers under half of the shortfall, and the cause of the remainder is unknown. That table is the source of V, J and clone size, and D and trimming were worked out from the DNA. The sample table holds 400,000 to 500,000 clones, of which 11% to 15% were seen once. Under 0.04% of the sample rests with the top ten.

Recombination connected TRBV2 to TRBJ1-1, and TRBD1 matches 9 of the central bases. The clonotype originates from a man aged 30 to 45 in good health. Sequencing was done on a sample of naive CD4+ T cells from blood. What this sample's cell subset or site label stands for: true naive CD4+ T cells. CDR3 region: CASSPQGAGNTEAFF. The nucleotide sequence reads as follows: TGTGCCAGCAGCCCACAGGGGGCAGGGAACACTGAAGCTTTCTTT.